The sequence of this TCR beta chain was determined in a study of T cells after yellow fever vaccination. CDR1 and CDR2 from the germline V gene are DFQATT and SNEGSKA (reference sequence). CDR3 size: 11 residues. Trimming shortened V by 8 bases and J by 9 bases, and 14 bases separated the two germline ends. From the 5' RACE reads, TCRdb called clonotypes with MiXCR, one entry per CDR3 protein. The top ten hold approximately 25% of the sample, which has about 340,000 distinct CDR3 sequences, roughly 4.3% seen once. This clonotype has a handful of counts. The TCR originated in a young man who received the YFV17D yellow fever vaccine. Sequencing used PBMCs, obtained 5 days after the yellow fever booster vaccination. This chain links TRBV20-1 with TRBJ2-1; no firm D call. The CDR3 coding sequence is TGCAGTCTTATGGGCCCTAGTGAGCAGTTCTTC. Translating it yields CSLMGPSEQFF.